Presented here are 16 T cell receptor beta chains from one specimen sequenced in a study of blood T cell repertoires in COVID-19. Clones were sequenced by immunoSEQ multiplex PCR, and TCRdb holds only the in-frame ones, with some missing. Here the sample spans hundreds of thousands of clones, around nine tenths being singletons. Sequenced sample: peripheral blood. The receptors were gathered from a woman aged 55-69 years with acute or convalescent COVID-19.

The CDR3 loop is CASIGVSRDGYTF. In DNA, the CDR3 is TGTGCCAGCATCGGAGTCTCCAGGGATGGCTACACCTTC. The chain recombines TRBV6-5 with TRBJ1-2; perhaps TRBD1 as D (5 bases). The germline V gene encodes CDR1 MNHEY and CDR2 SVGAGI. The length of the CDR3 is 13 residues. Trimming shortened V by 7 bases and J by 6 bases, and 15 bases separated the two germline ends.

This sequence joins TRBV3-1 (or the pseudogene TRBV3-2) and TRBJ1-2; TRBD1 matches 7 bases. CDR3 length equals 14 residues. Germline trimming cut 7 bases from V and 0 bases from J; bases unmatched to any gene: 5. Germline lookup yields CDR1 LGHDT and CDR2 YNNKEL (reference sequence). This CDR3 is CASTRTGANYGYTF. The DNA of the CDR3 is TGTGCCAGCACCCGGACAGGAGCTAACTATGGCTACACCTTC.

Comments on this clone: In the same sample, other DNA sequences code for this CDR3. This chain uses TRBV6-4 with TRBJ1-1; 9 bases fit TRBD1. V shed 6 bases, J shed 1 base, and the junction held 3 bases outside the gene matches. The germline V gene encodes CDR1 MRHNA and CDR2 SNTAGT. The CDR3 is 14 amino acids. CDR3 coding DNA: TGTGCCAGCAGGGGGACAGGGAGGAACACTGAAGCTTTCTTT. Its protein is CASRGTGRNTEAFF.

This chain connects TRBV28 to TRBJ2-3; D possibly corresponds to TRBD2 (6 bases). This CDR3 spans 15 amino acids. V lost 8 bases and J 3 bases, leaving 18 bases between the germline ends. The germline V gene has CDR1 MDHEN and CDR2 SYDVKM. The chain's CDR3 is CASPPSGLATDTQYF. The CDR3 bases are TGTGCCAGCCCCCCAAGCGGTCTAGCGACAGATACGCAGTATTTT.

This clone was observed a single time. The gene calls are TRBV27 and TRBJ1-4; D remains ambiguous. The CDR3 is 12 residues long. V was trimmed by 6 bases and J by 4 bases, leaving 6 bases between them. Germline CDR1 is MNHEY and CDR2 is SMNVEV (reference sequence). The CDR3 coding sequence is TGTGCCAGCAGCAGTGGTAATGAAAAACTGTTTTTT. Protein: CASSSGNEKLFF.

The J gene is TRBJ1-2, the V gene TRBV28; a weak D match, TRBD1 (6 bases). This CDR3 is built from 14 residues. Trimming stripped 2 bases from V and 8 bases from J, with 15 bases between. Germline V CDR1 and CDR2: MDHEN, SYDVKM. This CDR3 is CASSLGRGIGGYTF. The DNA for the CDR3 is TGTGCCAGCAGTTTAGGCAGGGGTATTGGAGGCTACACCTTC.

This chain joins TRBV6-2 or TRBV6-3 and TRBJ2-1; D not resolved. The CDR3 is 12 amino acids. Trimming shortened V by 5 bases and J by 12 bases, and 14 bases separated the two germline ends. Germline-derived CDR1 and CDR2 are MNHEY and SVGEGT. CDR3 amino acids: CASSAVILGQFF. CDR3 nucleotide sequence: TGTGCCAGCAGTGCGGTGATTCTCGGGCAGTTCTTC.

The rearrangement uses TRBV5-4 and TRBJ2-2, with a weak D call TRBD2 (6 bases). The CDR3 loop spans 13 amino acids. V lost 2 bases and J lost 6, with 8 bases in between. In germline, CDR1 is SGHNT, CDR2 YYREEE (reference sequence). The DNA of the CDR3 is TGTGCCAGCAGCTTTTCGGGGGCCGGGGAGCTGTTTTTT. Translated: CASSFSGAGELFF. The full variable domain, with the rest looked up from reference TRBV5-4 and TRBJ2-2, is ETGVTQSPTHLIKTRGQQVTLRCSSQSGHNTVSWYQQALGQGPQFIFQYYREEENGRGNFPPRFSGLQFPNYSSELNVNALELDDSALYLCASSFSGAGELFFGEGSRLTVL.

The V gene is TRBV7-9, the J gene TRBJ2-7; 10 nucleotides agree with TRBD2. This CDR3 has 14 amino acids. V dropped 5 bases and J dropped 4; count of bases not matched to a gene: 5. Looked up from germline, CDR1 is SEHNR and CDR2 is FQNEAQ (reference sequence). This chain's CDR3 is CASSASGSGYEQYF. The CDR3 DNA sequence: TGTGCCAGCAGCGCTAGCGGGAGTGGGTACGAGCAGTACTTC.

The rearrangement links TRBV7-8 to TRBJ2-3; TRBD2 aligns across 9 bases. The trim removed 4 bases at V and 5 bases at J, leaving 13 bases unmatched. The CDR3 runs to 17 residues. Germline V gene sequence: CDR1 SGHVS, CDR2 FQNEAQ. The CDR3 coding sequence is TGTGCCAGCAGCTCGGGGGGTAGCGGGGGCTGGGGAGATACGCAGTATTTT. This translates into CASSSGGSGGWGDTQYF.

This chain joins TRBV25-1 and TRBJ2-3; 9 bases line up with TRBD2. Trimming removed 6 bases from V and 6 bases from J; junction bases left unmatched: 13. Germline CDR1 is MGHDK and CDR2 is SYGVNS. The CDR3 totals 16 residues. In DNA form, the CDR3 reads TGTGCCAGCAGCCATGGGCTAGCGGGACCTTTGGATACGCAGTATTTT. Amino acids: CASSHGLAGPLDTQYF.

The chain uses TRBV9 and TRBJ2-1; 10 bases fit TRBD2. This CDR3 has 15 amino acids. Germline CDR1 SGDLS, CDR2 YYNGEE. V shed 0 bases, J shed 7 bases, and the junction held 4 bases outside the gene matches. CDR3 nucleotides: TGTGCCAGCAGCGTAGCCAGCGGGAGGGCTAATGAGCAGTTCTTC. The encoded protein is CASSVASGRANEQFF. Filled out from reference TRBV9 and TRBJ2-1, the complete variable domain reads DSGVTQTPKHLITATGQRVTLRCSPRSGDLSVYWYQQSLDQGLQFLIQYYNGEERAKGNILERFSAQQFPDLHSELNLSSLELGDSALYFCASSVASGRANEQFFGPGTRLTVL.

The chain employs TRBV5-1 and TRBJ1-1; D is unclear. V was shortened by 0 bases and J by 1 base, with 10 bases between the two germline ends. CDR3 length equals 15 residues. CDR1 and CDR2 (germline): SGHRS, YFSETQ. The CDR3 DNA is TGCGCCAGCAGCTTGGTCGCGAGTGGGAACACTGAAGCTTTCTTT. Translated: CASSLVASGNTEAFF.

The chain has TRBV19 and TRBJ1-5; 10 bases line up with TRBD1. Germline V gene data show CDR1 as LNHDA and CDR2 as SQIVND (reference sequence). The CDR3 is 15 amino acids. Trimming took 4 bases from V and 5 from J; bases not matched to a gene: 5. For the CDR3, the DNA is TGTGCCAGTAGTAGGTTTGACAGGGGGCATCAGCCCCAGCATTTT. It encodes CASSRFDRGHQPQHF.

This sequence joins TRBV4-2 and TRBJ1-1; D is uncertain. This CDR3 contains 15 residues. The germline V gene has CDR1 LGHNA and CDR2 YNFKEQ. The V and J ends lost 1 base and 1 base respectively, with 10 bases between them. In nucleotides, the CDR3 is TGTGCCAGCAGCCAAGTTATGGGCCAGAACACTGAAGCTTTCTTT. It yields the protein CASSQVMGQNTEAFF.

The CDR3 loop reads CASSPPVGGILDGYTF. CDR3 nucleotide sequence: TGTGCCAGCAGCCCTCCTGTTGGGGGGATCTTGGATGGCTACACCTTC. V is TRBV7-9 and J is TRBJ1-2; TRBD1 is a possible D gene (5 bases). The ends were cut back, 5 bases at V and 6 bases at J, with 22 bases in the middle. This CDR3 has 16 residues. Germline CDR1 SEHNR, CDR2 FQNEAQ (reference sequence).